This TCR beta chain was sequenced for a study of blood T cells in healthy people across ages. Study-wide points: Roughly linearly, TCR beta diversity per million T cells fell as age increased. Investigators treated diversity estimates from one million T cells as underestimates.

Next came a second PCR, run for about 6 to 11 cycles, which used a sample-barcoded 5' primer along with a J-beta primer mix. One entry per CDR3 protein results from TCRdb running MiXCR on the 5' RACE reads. The sample has 600,000 or so distinct CDR3 sequences; 45% to 55% are singletons. Turning to this clonotype: What it binds is not known.

CDR1 and CDR2 from the germline V gene are DFQATT and SNEGSKA (reference sequence). CDR3 length: 12 residues. Trimming removed 2 bases at V and 6 bases at J, with 10 bases between. The sequencing input was blood. This chain connects TRBV20-1 to TRBJ1-2; unclear D gene. This clonotype was sampled from a man older than 75 in good health. Here the CDR3 DNA reads TGCAGTGCTAGACTGGGTTTCGATGGCTACACCTTC. Protein product: CSARLGFDGYTF.